This entry features one TCR beta chain sequence. Just one base apart from a much larger clone, this may be a read error. These data come from a study of blood T cell repertoires in COVID-19. Sequencing was performed with immunoSEQ multiplex PCR; in TCRdb, only in-frame clones are kept and a portion is missing. Found here are some 180,000 clones, around 90% of them singletons; the top ten hold 5.5% to 7%. CDR1 and CDR2 (germline): MNHEY, SVGAGI. The junction had 4 bases not matched to a gene; V was cut back by 6 bases and J by 3 bases. The CDR3 runs 14 residues. The chain employs TRBV6-5 and TRBJ2-7, with 11 bases lining up with TRBD1. Sequenced input: peripheral blood. This clonotype originated in a man aged 35-49 years with active or convalescent COVID-19. The CDR3 here is CASRDGTGGYEQYF. The CDR3 DNA follows: TGTGCCAGCAGAGACGGGACAGGGGGCTACGAGCAGTACTTC.